The clone carrying this TCR beta chain was found once. Germline V gene sequence: CDR1 SGHTA, CDR2 FQGNSA. The CDR3 has 14 amino acids. V was cut by 5 bases and J by 0 bases, with 8 bases left in between. Deep was the level used in running the assay. Only in-frame clones appear in the TCRdb table, and some are missing; sequencing was by immunoSEQ multiplex PCR. The sample consists of roughly 480,000 clones, 79% of them appearing once. This entry belongs to a study of shared clonotypes between healthy human individuals. On the study more broadly: Those who served as donors were two women and a few men between the ages of 18 and 49.

The receptor was derived from a woman between 40 and 55 years old in good health. Some clones in this sample may be carry-over from other donors' samples. The sequenced material came from PBMCs. The rearrangement uses TRBV7-2 and TRBJ1-3; tentatively, D is TRBD1 (5 bases). The CDR3 DNA is TGTGCCAGCAGCCTCGGGGCCTCTGGAAACACCATATATTTT. Amino acid sequence: CASSLGASGNTIYF. The entire variable domain, with the rest obtained from reference TRBV7-2 and TRBJ1-3, is as follows: GAGVSQSPSNKVTEKGKDVELRCDPISGHTALYWYRQSLGQGLEFLIYFQGNSAPDKSGLPSDRFSAERTGGSVSTLTIQRTQQEDSAVYLCASSLGASGNTIYFGEGSWLTVV.